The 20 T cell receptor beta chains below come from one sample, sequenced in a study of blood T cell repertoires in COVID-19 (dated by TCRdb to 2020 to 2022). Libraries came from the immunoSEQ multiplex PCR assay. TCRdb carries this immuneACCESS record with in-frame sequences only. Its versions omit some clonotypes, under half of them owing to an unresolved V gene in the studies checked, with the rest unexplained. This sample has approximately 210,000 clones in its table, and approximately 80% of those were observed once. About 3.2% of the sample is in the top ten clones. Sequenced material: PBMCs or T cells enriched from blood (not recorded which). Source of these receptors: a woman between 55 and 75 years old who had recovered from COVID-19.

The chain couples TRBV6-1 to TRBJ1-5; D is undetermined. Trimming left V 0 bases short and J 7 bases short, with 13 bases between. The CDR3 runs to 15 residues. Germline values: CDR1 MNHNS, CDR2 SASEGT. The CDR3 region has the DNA TGTGCCAGCAGTGAAGCGCTGATAGCCCGCCAGCCCCAGCATTTT. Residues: CASSEALIARQPQHF.

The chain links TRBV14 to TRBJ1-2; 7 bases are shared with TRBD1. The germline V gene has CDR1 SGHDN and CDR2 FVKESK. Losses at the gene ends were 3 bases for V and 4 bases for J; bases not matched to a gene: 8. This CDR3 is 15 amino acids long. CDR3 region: CASSHQGGASYGYTF. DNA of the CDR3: TGTGCCAGCAGCCATCAGGGGGGTGCCTCCTATGGCTACACCTTC.

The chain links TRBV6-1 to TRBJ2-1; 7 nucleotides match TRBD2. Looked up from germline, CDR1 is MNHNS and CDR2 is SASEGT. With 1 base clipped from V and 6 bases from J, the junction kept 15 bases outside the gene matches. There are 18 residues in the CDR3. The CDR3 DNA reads TGTGCCAGCAGTGAAGGCCTTTCTACGGCGGGAGCGGGCAATGAGCAGTTCTTC. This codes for CASSEGLSTAGAGNEQFF.

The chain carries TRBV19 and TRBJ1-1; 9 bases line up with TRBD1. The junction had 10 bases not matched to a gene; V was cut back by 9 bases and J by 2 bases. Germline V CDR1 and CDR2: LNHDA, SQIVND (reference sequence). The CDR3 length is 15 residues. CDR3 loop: CASGQGHTVNTEAFF. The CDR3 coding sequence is TGTGCCAGCGGACAGGGGCATACCGTAAACACTGAAGCTTTCTTT.

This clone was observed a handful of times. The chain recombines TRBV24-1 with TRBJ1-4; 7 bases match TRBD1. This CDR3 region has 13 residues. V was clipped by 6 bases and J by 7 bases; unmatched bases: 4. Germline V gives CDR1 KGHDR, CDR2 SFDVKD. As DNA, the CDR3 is TGTGCCACCAGTCGACAGGGTGCTGAAAAACTGTTTTTT. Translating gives CATSRQGAEKLFF.

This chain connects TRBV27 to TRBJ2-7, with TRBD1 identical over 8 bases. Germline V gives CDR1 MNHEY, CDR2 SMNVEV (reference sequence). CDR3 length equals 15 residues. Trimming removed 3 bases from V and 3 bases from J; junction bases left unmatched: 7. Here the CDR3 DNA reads TGTGCCAGCAGTTTGTCGACAGGGGTCAACTACGAGCAGTACTTC. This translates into CASSLSTGVNYEQYF.

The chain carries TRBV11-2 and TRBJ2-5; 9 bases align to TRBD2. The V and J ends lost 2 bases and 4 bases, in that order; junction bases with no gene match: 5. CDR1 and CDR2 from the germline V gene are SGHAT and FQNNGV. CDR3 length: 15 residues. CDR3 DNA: TGTGCCAGCAGCTTATATAGCGGGAGTCGAGAGACCCAGTACTTC. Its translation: CASSLYSGSRETQYF.

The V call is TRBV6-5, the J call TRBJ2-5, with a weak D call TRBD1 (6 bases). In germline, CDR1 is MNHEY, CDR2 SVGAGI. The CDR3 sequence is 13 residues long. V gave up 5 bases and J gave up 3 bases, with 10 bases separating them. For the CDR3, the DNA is TGTGCCAGCAGTACCACAGGGAAAGAGACCCAGTACTTC. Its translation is CASSTTGKETQYF.

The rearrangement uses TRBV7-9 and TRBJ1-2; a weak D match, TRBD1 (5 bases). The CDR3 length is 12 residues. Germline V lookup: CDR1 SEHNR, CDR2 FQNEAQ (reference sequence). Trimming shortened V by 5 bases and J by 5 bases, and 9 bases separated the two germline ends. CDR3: CASSTQEYGYTF. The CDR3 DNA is TGTGCCAGCAGCACACAGGAGTATGGCTACACCTTC.

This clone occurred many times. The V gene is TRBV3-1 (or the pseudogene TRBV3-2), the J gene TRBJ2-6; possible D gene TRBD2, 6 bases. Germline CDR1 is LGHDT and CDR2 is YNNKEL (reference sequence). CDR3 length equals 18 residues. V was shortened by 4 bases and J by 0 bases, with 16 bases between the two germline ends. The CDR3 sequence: CASSRWTKAISGANVLTF. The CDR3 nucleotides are TGTGCCAGCAGCCGATGGACTAAGGCTATCTCTGGGGCCAACGTCCTGACTTTC.

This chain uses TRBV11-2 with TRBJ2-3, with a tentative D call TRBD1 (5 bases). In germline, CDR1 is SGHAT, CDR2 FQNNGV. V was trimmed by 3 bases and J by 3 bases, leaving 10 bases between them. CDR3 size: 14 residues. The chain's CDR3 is CASSFGASTDTQYF. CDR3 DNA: TGTGCCAGCAGCTTTGGGGCGTCGACAGATACGCAGTATTTT.

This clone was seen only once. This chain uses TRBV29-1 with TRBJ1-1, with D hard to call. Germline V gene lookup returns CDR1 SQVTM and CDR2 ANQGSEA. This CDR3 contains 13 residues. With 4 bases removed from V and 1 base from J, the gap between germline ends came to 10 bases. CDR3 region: CSVGRVQNTEAFF. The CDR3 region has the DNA TGCAGCGTTGGTCGGGTACAGAACACTGAAGCTTTCTTT.

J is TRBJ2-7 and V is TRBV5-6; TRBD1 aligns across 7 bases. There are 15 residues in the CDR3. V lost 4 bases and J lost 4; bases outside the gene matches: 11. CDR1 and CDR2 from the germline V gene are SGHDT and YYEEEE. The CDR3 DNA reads TGTGCCAGCAGCCCCGCAGGGGGTAGAGTATACGAGCAGTACTTC. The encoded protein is CASSPAGGRVYEQYF.

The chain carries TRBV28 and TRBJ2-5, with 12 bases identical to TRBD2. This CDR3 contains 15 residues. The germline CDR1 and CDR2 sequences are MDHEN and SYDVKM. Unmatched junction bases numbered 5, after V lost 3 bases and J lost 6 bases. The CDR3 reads CASSFRTSGRKTQYF. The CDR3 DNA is TGTGCCAGCAGTTTCCGTACTAGCGGGAGGAAGACCCAGTACTTC.

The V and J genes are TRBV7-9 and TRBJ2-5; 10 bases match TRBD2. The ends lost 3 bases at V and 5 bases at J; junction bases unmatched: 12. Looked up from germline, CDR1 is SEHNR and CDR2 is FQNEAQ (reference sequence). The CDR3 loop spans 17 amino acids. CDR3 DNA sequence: TGTGCCAGCAGCTTGGGTACTAGCGGGATCGGTTTGGAGACCCAGTACTTC. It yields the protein CASSLGTSGIGLETQYF. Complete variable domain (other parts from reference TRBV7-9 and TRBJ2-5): DTGVSQNPRHKITKRGQNVTFRCDPISEHNRLYWYRQTLGQGPEFLTYFQNEAQLEKSRLLSDRFSAERPKGSFSTLEIQRTEQGDSAMYLCASSLGTSGIGLETQYFGPGTRLLVL.

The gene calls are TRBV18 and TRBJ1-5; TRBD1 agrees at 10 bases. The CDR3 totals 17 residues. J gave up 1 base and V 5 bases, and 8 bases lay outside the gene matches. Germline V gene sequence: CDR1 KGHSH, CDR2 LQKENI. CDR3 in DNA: TGTGCCAGCTCATTGACAGGGGGCGCGGGGAGCAATCAGCCCCAGCATTTT. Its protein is CASSLTGGAGSNQPQHF.

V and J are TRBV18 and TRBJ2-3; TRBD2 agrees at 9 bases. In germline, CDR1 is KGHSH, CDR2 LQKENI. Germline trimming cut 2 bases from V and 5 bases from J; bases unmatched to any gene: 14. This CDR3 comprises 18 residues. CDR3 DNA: TGTGCCAGCTCACCAAATCCTTTAGCGGGGGCCGGGATAGATACGCAGTATTTT. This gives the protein CASSPNPLAGAGIDTQYF.

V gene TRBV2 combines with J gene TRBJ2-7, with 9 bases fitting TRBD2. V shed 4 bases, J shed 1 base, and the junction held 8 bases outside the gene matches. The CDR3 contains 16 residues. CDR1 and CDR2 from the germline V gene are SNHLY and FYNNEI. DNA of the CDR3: TGTGCCAGCAGTGGAATTAGACTAGCGGAATCCTACGAGCAGTACTTC. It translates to CASSGIRLAESYEQYF.

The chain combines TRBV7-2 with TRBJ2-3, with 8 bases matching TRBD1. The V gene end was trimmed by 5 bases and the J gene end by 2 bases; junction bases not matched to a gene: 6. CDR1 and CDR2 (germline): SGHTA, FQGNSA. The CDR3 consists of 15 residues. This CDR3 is CASSPGTGFTDTQYF. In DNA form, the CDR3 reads TGTGCCAGCAGCCCAGGGACAGGCTTCACAGATACGCAGTATTTT.

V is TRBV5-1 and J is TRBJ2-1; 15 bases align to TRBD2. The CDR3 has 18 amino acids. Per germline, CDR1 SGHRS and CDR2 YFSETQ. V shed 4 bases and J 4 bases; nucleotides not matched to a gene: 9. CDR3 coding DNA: TGCGCCAGCAGCACGGGACTAGCGGGAGGACGGGGGTACAATGAGCAGTTCTTC. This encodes CASSTGLAGGRGYNEQFF.